Each of the 12 T cell receptor beta chains below was sequenced from the same sample in a study of blood T cell repertoires in COVID-19 (dated by TCRdb to between 2020 and 2021). Library preparation used the immunoSEQ multiplex PCR assay. TCRdb limited this immuneACCESS table to in-frame rearrangements with V and J called. A share of clones is missing; checked studies link under half to unresolved V genes, and the rest is unexplained. Recorded for this sample are 250,000 or so clones; over 80% of them occurred a single time. The ten largest clones add up to around 6.5% of the sample. Sequencing was carried out using peripheral blood. The receptors shown here come from a woman aged 55-69 years with active or convalescent COVID-19.

The chain joins TRBV6-1 to TRBJ1-5, with 7 bases fitting TRBD1. There are 13 residues in the CDR3. CDR1 is MNHNS and CDR2 is SASEGT in the germline V gene. V trimming: 3 bases; J trimming: 7 bases; junction bases outside the gene matches: 3. The DNA of the CDR3 is TGTGCCAGCAGTGATCAACAGGGGCAGCCCCAGCATTTT. Amino acids: CASSDQQGQPQHF.

This clone was seen a handful of times. V is TRBV27 and J is TRBJ1-6; D might be TRBD1 (5 bases). The V and J ends lost 7 bases and 9 bases respectively, with 22 bases between them. Germline V gene data show CDR1 as MNHEY and CDR2 as SMNVEV (reference sequence). The length of the CDR3 is 16 residues. CDR3 sequence (DNA): TGTGCCAGCAAACCTTCCCGGGGGTCTTGGGTTTCACCCCTCCACTTT. This gives the protein CASKPSRGSWVSPLHF.

The chain joins TRBV15 to TRBJ2-7, with 9 bases lining up with TRBD2. The CDR3 totals 15 residues. With V trimmed by 1 base and J by 6 bases, 7 bases remained unmatched. Per germline, CDR1 LNHNV and CDR2 YYDKDF (reference sequence). The CDR3 loop is CATSRGSSGMGEQYF. In DNA, the CDR3 is TGTGCCACCAGCAGAGGGTCTAGCGGGATGGGCGAGCAGTACTTC.

This clone was detected a few times. The chain combines TRBV30 with TRBJ2-2; 12 positions agree with TRBD2. CDR1 is GTSNPN and CDR2 is SVGIG in the germline V gene (reference sequence). With 8 bases clipped from V and 2 bases from J, the junction kept 0 bases outside the gene matches. The CDR3 runs to 13 residues. CDR3 sequence: CAGLAGNTGELFF. DNA for the CDR3: TGTGCCGGACTAGCGGGAAACACCGGGGAGCTGTTTTTT.

The chain combines TRBV6-5 with TRBJ2-1; maybe TRBD1 (6 bases). The CDR3 spans 14 residues. V dropped 7 bases and J dropped 4 bases, with 14 bases sitting between them. CDR1 MNHEY and CDR2 SVGAGI come from the germline V gene. The CDR3, as DNA: TGTGCCAGCAATCCCGGGACAAGATACAATGAGCAGTTCTTC. Encoded protein: CASNPGTRYNEQFF.

The count of this clone is one. This chain links TRBV7-9 with TRBJ2-1; 8 bases are shared with TRBD2. Trimming removed 7 bases from V and 4 bases from J; junction bases left unmatched: 9. Germline V CDR1 and CDR2: SEHNR, FQNEAQ (reference sequence). The CDR3 spans 15 residues. This chain's CDR3 is CASTGVSGAYNEQFF. In DNA form, the CDR3 reads TGTGCCAGCACCGGGGTTAGCGGGGCATACAATGAGCAGTTCTTC.

The J gene is TRBJ2-5, the V gene TRBV6-5, with no clear D. The CDR3 is 13 amino acids. Germline values: CDR1 MNHEY, CDR2 SVGAGI. V was shortened by 2 bases and J by 2 bases, with 6 bases between the two germline ends. The CDR3 protein is CASSYIGQETQYF. The CDR3 bases are TGTGCCAGCAGTTACATCGGGCAAGAGACCCAGTACTTC.

V gene TRBV10-1 combines with J gene TRBJ2-1, with 11 bases aligning to TRBD2. V dropped 1 base and J dropped 7; count of bases not matched to a gene: 6. The CDR3 sequence is 16 residues long. Per the germline V gene, CDR1 is WNHNN and CDR2 is SYGVQD (reference sequence). The CDR3 loop is CASSELRASGRNEQFF. The CDR3 nucleotides are TGCGCCAGCAGTGAGTTGAGGGCTAGCGGGAGGAATGAGCAGTTCTTC.

This clone was counted once. Mismatch with germline at one junction end may stem from a read error. The chain links TRBV6-5 to TRBJ1-1; 7 nucleotides agree with TRBD1. Germline assignment: CDR1 MNHEY and CDR2 SVGAGI. The CDR3 totals 15 residues. CDR3 protein: CASSYLQGMNTEAFF. The DNA for the CDR3 is TGTGCCAGCAGCTACTTACAGGGGATGAACACTGAAGCTTTCTTT.

This sequence joins TRBV19 and TRBJ1-5, with 7 bases lining up with TRBD1. V was pared by 4 bases and J by 7 bases, with 7 bases of the junction left unmatched. The CDR3 has 14 residues. Germline V lookup: CDR1 LNHDA, CDR2 SQIVND (reference sequence). The CDR3 loop reads CASSKGTAGQPQHF. For the CDR3, the DNA is TGTGCCAGTAGTAAGGGGACAGCCGGACAGCCCCAGCATTTT.

V gene TRBV14 combines with J gene TRBJ2-1; tentative D call: TRBD2 (5 bases). The CDR3 is 16 residues long. Germline assignment: CDR1 SGHDN and CDR2 FVKESK. V gave up 1 base and J gave up 10 bases, with 20 bases separating them. CDR3 sequence: CASSQGSTGFSGEQFF. As DNA, the CDR3 is TGTGCCAGCAGCCAAGGATCGACGGGATTTTCAGGCGAGCAGTTCTTC.

This chain joins TRBV10-3 and TRBJ1-5, with 7 bases lining up with TRBD1. The junction had 5 bases not matched to a gene; V was cut back by 5 bases and J by 4 bases. The CDR3 length is 14 residues. The germline V gene has CDR1 ENHRY and CDR2 SYGVKD. CDR3 loop: CAISRQGKNQPQHF. CDR3 bases: TGTGCCATCAGTAGACAGGGTAAAAATCAGCCCCAGCATTTT.